One and the same sample provided the 3 T cell receptor beta chains below, sequenced in a study of CD8+CD57+ T cells in acquired aplastic anemia. Patients who underwent sequencing had shown CD8+CD57+ cell expansion by flow cytometry. Profiling that covered TCR beta VDJ and CDR3 relied on genomic DNA as its template. In TCRdb, the reads were re-called with MiXCR into one record per CDR3 protein. The sample carries fewer than 200,000 distinct CDR3 sequences, less than 50% recorded once. The sequencing input was sorted CD4+, CD8+, or CD8+CD57+ T cells (not recorded which) from PBMCs. Receptors were obtained from a human donor with aplastic anemia.

The chain joins TRBV14 to TRBJ2-3; TRBD2 might be the D (7 bases). The CDR3 is 14 amino acids. Trimming stripped 4 bases from V and 5 bases from J, with 13 bases between. Per germline, CDR1 SGHDN and CDR2 FVKESK. The CDR3 reads CASSLGGGEDTQYF. DNA for the CDR3: TGTGCCAGCAGCCTGGGAGGGGGAGAAGATACGCAGTATTTT.

This clonotype was detected ten times or more. The rearrangement uses TRBV7-2 and TRBJ2-4; 9 bases fit TRBD2. CDR1 SGHTA and CDR2 FQGNSA come from the germline V gene. This CDR3 has 16 amino acids. The junction had 5 bases not matched to a gene; V was cut back by 0 bases and J by 5 bases. The CDR3 nucleotides read TGTGCCAGCAGCTTAGCGGCGGGGGGGCTGCAAAACATTCAGTACTTC. Its protein product is CASSLAAGGLQNIQYF.

Notes on this clonotype: This may stem from a read error, because a much larger clone lies one nucleotide away. The chain links TRBV19 to TRBJ1-1, with a possible D match to TRBD1 (5 bases). Trimming stripped 4 bases from V and 6 bases from J, with 21 bases between. The CDR3 extends over 16 amino acids. The V gene's germline CDR1 is LNHDA and CDR2 SQIVND (reference sequence). The CDR3 protein is CASSRSLCRDVPEAFF. The CDR3 DNA follows: TGTGCCAGTAGTAGGTCCCTATGCAGGGACGTCCCTGAAGCTTTCTTT.